This TCR beta chain was observed in a study of shared clonotypes between healthy human individuals. Data came from immunoSEQ multiplex PCR; TCRdb stores just in-frame clones and leaves some out. The sample has around 750,000 clones, about 74% seen once; the top ten hold around 1.6%. V lost 2 bases, J lost 6 bases, and 9 bases stayed unmatched. CDR1 and CDR2 (germline): GTSNPN, SVGIG (reference sequence). CDR3 length: 17 amino acids. This clonotype originated in a woman aged 25-40 years in good health. V and J are TRBV30 and TRBJ2-1; 14 bases are shared with TRBD2. Source material: memory CD4+ T cells sorted from blood. Described subset: CD45RA-negative fraction. For the CDR3, the DNA is TGTGCCTGGAGTACGGGGACTAGCGGGAGAATCGGCAATGAGCAGTTCTTC. It yields the protein CAWSTGTSGRIGNEQFF.